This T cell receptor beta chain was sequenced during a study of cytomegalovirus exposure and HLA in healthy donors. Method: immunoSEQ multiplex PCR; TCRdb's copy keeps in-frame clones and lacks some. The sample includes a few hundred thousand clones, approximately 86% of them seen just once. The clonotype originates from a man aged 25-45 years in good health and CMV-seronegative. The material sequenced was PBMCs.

Here the CDR3 reads CASSQDRDRDPYGYTF. CDR3 DNA: TGCGCCAGCAGCCAAGATAGAGACAGGGACCCTTATGGCTACACCTTC. This chain joins TRBV4-3 and TRBJ1-2; the match to TRBD1 covers 7 bases. The germline V gene encodes CDR1 LGHNA and CDR2 YSLEER. Unmatched junction bases numbered 9, after V lost 0 bases and J lost 5 bases. CDR3 length equals 16 residues.